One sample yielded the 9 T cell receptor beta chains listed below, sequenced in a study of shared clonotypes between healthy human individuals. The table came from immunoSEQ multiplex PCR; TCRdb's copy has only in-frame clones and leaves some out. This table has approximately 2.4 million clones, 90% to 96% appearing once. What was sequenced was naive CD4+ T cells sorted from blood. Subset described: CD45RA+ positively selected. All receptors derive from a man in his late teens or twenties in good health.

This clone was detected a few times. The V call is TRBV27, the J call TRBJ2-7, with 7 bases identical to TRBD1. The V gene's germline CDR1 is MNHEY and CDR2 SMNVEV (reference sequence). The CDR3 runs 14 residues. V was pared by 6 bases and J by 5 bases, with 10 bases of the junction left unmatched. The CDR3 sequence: CASRRTGVIHEQYF. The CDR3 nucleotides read TGTGCCAGCAGGCGCACAGGGGTCATCCACGAGCAGTACTTC.

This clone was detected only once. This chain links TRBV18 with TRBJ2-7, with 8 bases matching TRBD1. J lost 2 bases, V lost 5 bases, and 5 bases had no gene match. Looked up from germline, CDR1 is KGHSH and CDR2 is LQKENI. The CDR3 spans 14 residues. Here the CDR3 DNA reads TGTGCCAGCTCAAAAGGACAGGGCCCCTACGAGCAGTACTTC. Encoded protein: CASSKGQGPYEQYF.

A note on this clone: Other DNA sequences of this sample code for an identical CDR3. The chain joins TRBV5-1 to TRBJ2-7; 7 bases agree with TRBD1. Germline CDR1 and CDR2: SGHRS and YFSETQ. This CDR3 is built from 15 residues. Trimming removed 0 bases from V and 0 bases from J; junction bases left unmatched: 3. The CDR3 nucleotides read TGCGCCAGCAGCTTGGGGGGGACAGCCTCCTACGAGCAGTACTTC. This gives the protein CASSLGGTASYEQYF.

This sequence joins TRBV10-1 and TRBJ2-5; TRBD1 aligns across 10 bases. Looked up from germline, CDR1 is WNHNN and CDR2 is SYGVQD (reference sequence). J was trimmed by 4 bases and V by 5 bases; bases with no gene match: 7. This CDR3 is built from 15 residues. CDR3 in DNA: TGCGCCAGCAGTTCCACGACAGGGGGCTTAGAGACCCAGTACTTC. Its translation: CASSSTTGGLETQYF.

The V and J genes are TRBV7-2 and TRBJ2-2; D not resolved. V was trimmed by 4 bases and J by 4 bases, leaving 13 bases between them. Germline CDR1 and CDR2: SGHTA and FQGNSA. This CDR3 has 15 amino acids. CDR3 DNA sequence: TGTGCCAGCAGCTCCGGCCCCTGGGGCACCGGGGAGCTGTTTTTT. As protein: CASSSGPWGTGELFF.

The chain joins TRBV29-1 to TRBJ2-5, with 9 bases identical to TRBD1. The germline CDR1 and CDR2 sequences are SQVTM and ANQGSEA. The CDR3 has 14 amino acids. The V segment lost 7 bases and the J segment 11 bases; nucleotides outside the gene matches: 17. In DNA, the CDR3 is TGCAGCGCTGGGTCTGGGACAGGGATGAGGGAGCAGTACTTC. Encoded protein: CSAGSGTGMREQYF.

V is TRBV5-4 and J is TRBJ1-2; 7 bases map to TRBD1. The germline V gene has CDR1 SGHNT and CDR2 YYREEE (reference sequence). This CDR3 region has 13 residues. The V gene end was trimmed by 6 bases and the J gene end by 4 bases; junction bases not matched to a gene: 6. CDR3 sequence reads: CASKVGTAYGYTF. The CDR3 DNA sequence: TGTGCCAGCAAAGTGGGGACAGCCTATGGCTACACCTTC.

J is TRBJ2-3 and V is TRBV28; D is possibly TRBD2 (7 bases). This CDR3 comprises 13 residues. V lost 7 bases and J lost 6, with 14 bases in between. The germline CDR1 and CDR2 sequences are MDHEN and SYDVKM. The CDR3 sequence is CASTPGGRDTQYF. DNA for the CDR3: TGTGCCAGCACCCCCGGGGGGCGGGATACGCAGTATTTT.

As DNA, the CDR3 is TGTGCCAGCAGGCCCAGAGGGCCGGGGACCGGGGAGCTGTTTTTT. It translates to CASRPRGPGTGELFF. This chain joins TRBV13 and TRBJ2-2; TRBD2 might be the D (5 bases). CDR1 and CDR2 from the germline V gene are PRHDT and FYEKMQ (reference sequence). The CDR3 contains 15 residues. The V end was cut by 6 bases, the J end by 5 bases, with 16 bases between.